This TCR beta chain was retrieved from a study of T cells in Graves' hyperthyroidism and ophthalmopathy. Germline CDR1 and CDR2: MNHEY and SMNVEV (reference sequence). This CDR3 is built from 15 residues. V was shortened by 4 bases and J by 0 bases, with 10 bases between the two germline ends. Amplified TCR beta CDR3 regions derived from RNA transcripts. The TCR CDR3 first-round RT-PCR relied on the HTBI primer set. TCRdb passed the multiplex PCR reads through MiXCR, listing each CDR3 protein once. The sample carries hundreds of thousands of distinct CDR3 sequences, less than 15% recorded once. The chain links TRBV27 to TRBJ1-3; weak D call: TRBD1 (5 bases). This TCR was sampled from a woman between 18 and 29 years old with Graves' hyperthyroidism. The specimen was blood. CDR3 in amino acids: CASSSKGASGNTIYF. The CDR3 bases are TGTGCCAGCAGTTCTAAAGGGGCCTCTGGAAACACCATATATTTT.